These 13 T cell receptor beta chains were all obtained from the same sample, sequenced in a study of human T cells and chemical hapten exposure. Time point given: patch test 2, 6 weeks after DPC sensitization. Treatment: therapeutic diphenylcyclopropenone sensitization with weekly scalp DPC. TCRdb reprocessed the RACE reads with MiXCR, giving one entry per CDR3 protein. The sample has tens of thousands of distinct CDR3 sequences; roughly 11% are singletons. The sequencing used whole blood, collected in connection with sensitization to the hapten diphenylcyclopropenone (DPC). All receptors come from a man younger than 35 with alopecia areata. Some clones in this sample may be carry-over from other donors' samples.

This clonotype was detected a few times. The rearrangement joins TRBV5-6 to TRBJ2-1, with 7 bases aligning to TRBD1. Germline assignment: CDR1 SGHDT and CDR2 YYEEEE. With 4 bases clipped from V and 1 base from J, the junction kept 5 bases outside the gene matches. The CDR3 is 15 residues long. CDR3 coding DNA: TGTGCCAGCAGCCGAGGGACAGATTCCTACAATGAGCAGTTCTTC. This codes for CASSRGTDSYNEQFF. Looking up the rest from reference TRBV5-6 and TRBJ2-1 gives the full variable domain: DAGVTQSPTHLIKTRGQQVTLRCSPKSGHDTVSWYQQALGQGPQFIFQYYEEEERQRGNFPDRFSGHQFPNYSSELNVNALLLGDSALYLCASSRGTDSYNEQFFGPGTRLTVL.

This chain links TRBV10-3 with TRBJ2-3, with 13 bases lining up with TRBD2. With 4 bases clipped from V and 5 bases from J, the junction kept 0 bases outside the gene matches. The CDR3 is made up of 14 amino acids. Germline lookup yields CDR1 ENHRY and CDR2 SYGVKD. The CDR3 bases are TGTGCCATCAGTGGGACTAGCGGGGGAGATACGCAGTATTTT. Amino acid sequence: CAISGTSGGDTQYF.

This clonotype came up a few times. CDR3 protein: CASSSGRTNEKLFF. CDR3 nucleotide sequence: TGTGCCAGCAGTTCTGGGAGAACTAATGAAAAACTGTTTTTT. This rearrangement joins TRBV12-3 or TRBV12-4 to TRBJ1-4; no firm D call. This CDR3 comprises 14 residues. V was trimmed by 4 bases and J by 1 base, leaving 7 bases between them.

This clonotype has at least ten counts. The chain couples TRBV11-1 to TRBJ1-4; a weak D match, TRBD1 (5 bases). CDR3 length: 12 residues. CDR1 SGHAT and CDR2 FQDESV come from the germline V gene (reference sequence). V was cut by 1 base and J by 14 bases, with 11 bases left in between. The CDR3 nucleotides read TGTGCCAGCAGCTTAGAGGGGAGAATGCTGTTTTTT. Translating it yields CASSLEGRMLFF.

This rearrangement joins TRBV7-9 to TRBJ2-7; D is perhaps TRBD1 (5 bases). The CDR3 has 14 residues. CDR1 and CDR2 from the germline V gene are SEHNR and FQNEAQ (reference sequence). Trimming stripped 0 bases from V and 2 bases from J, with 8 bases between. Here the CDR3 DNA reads TGTGCCAGCAGCTTAGCGGCAGGGCCCTACGAGCAGTACGTC. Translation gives CASSLAAGPYEQYV.

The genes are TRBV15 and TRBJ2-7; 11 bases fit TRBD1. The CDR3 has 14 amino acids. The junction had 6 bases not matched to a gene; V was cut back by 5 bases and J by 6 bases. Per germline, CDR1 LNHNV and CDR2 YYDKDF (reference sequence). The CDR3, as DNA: TGTGCCACCAGCCCAAGGACAGGGGGCTCCGAGCAGTACTTC. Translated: CATSPRTGGSEQYF.

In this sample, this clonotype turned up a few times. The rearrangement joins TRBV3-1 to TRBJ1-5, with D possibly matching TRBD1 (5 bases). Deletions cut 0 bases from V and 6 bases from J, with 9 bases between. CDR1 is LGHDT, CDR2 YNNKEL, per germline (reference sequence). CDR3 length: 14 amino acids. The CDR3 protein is CASSQDPGTQPQHF. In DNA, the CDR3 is TGTGCCAGCAGCCAAGACCCAGGGACTCAGCCCCAGCATTTT.

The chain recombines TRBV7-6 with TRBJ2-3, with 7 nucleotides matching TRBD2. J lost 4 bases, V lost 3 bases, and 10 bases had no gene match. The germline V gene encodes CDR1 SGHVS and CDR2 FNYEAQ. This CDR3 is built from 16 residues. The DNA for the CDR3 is TGTGCCAGCAGCTTTTGGCGGGAGCCTGAATCAGATACGCAGTATTTT. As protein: CASSFWREPESDTQYF.

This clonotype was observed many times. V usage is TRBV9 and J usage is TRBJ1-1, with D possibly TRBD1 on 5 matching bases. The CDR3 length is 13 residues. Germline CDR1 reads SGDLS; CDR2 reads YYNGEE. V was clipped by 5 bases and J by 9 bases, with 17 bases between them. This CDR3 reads CASSEDTPAQAFF. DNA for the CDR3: TGTGCCAGCAGTGAGGACACGCCAGCCCAAGCTTTCTTT.

The CDR3 is CASSYLDRNTEAFF. The CDR3 bases are TGTGCCAGCAGTTACTTGGACAGGAACACTGAAGCTTTCTTT. The chain carries TRBV6-5 and TRBJ1-1; the D gene is possibly TRBD1 (6 bases). The V end was cut by 1 base, the J end by 1 base, with 7 bases between. The germline CDR1 and CDR2 sequences are MNHEY and SVGAGI. This CDR3 spans 14 amino acids.

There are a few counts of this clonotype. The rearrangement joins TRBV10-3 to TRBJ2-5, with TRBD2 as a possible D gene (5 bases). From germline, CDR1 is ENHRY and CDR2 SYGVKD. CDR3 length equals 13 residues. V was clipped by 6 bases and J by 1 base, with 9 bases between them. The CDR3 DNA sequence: TGTGCCATCAGCGGACGGGGCCAAGAGACCCAGTACTTC. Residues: CAISGRGQETQYF.

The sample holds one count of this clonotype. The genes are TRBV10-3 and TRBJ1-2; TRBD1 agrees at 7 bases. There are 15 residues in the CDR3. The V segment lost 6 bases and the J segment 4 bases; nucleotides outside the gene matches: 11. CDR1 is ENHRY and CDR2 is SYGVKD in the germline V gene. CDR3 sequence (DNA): TGTGCCATCAGCACTCTACTAGGGACAGCCTATGGCTACACCTTC. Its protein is CAISTLLGTAYGYTF.

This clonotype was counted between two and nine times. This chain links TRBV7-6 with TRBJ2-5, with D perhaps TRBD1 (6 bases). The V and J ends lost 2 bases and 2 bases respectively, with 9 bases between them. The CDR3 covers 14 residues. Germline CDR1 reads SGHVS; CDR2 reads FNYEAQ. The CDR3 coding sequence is TGTGCCAGCAGCTTATCCGGACAGCAAGAGACCCAGTACTTC. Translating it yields CASSLSGQQETQYF.